This T cell receptor (beta chain) was sequenced during a study of OX40 agonist ivuxolimab in advanced cancers. As for the study in general: Two cutaneous melanoma patients and one hepatocellular carcinoma patient, three in all, had partial responses.

Sequencing used immunoSEQ multiplex PCR; TCRdb keeps in-frame clones, though not all of them. The sample shows 65,000 or so clones, around four fifths of them seen only once. Prior autoimmune disease or systemic immunosuppression barred patients. The clonotype was recovered from an adult with an advanced solid tumor such as melanoma, head and neck, liver or kidney cancer. The starting material was CD4+ or CD8+ T cells sorted from blood, obtained in a trial of the OX40 agonist ivuxolimab.

This CDR3 reads CAWSGVTYEQYF. In nucleotides, the CDR3 is TGTGCCTGGAGCGGGGTAACCTACGAGCAGTACTTC. The chain has TRBV30 and TRBJ2-7; D may be TRBD2 (5 bases). Germline V gene lookup returns CDR1 GTSNPN and CDR2 SVGIG (reference sequence). V was shortened by 3 bases and J by 2 bases, with 8 bases between the two germline ends. The CDR3 runs to 12 residues.